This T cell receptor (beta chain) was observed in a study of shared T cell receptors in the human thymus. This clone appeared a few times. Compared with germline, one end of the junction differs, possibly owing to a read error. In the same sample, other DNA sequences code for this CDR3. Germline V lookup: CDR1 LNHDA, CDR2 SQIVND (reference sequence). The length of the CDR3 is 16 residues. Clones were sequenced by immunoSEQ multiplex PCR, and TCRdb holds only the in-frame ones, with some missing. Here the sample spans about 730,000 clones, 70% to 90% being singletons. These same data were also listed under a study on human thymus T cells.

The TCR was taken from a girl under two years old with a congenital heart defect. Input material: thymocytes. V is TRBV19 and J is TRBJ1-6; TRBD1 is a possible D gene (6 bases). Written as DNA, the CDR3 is TGTGCCAGTAGGCGTACAGGGAGCTCCTATAATTCCCCCCTCCACTTT. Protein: CASRRTGSSYNSPLHF.